Below are 14 T cell receptor beta chains sequenced from a single sample in a study of human thymus T cells. Sequencing used immunoSEQ multiplex PCR; TCRdb keeps in-frame clones, though not all of them. This repertoire shows 57,000 or so clones, nearly 95% found once; its top ten account for 6%. Sequencing input: blood. Receptors were obtained from a boy in the first two years of life with a congenital heart defect but otherwise immunologically healthy.

The chain couples TRBV7-2 to TRBJ1-2; 7 nucleotides align to TRBD1. The CDR3 spans 15 residues. V was pared by 4 bases and J by 1 base, with 6 bases of the junction left unmatched. Germline values: CDR1 SGHTA, CDR2 FQGNSA. As DNA, the CDR3 is TGTGCCAGCAGCTGGGACAGTTTTCTTAACTATGGCTACACCTTC. Its protein is CASSWDSFLNYGYTF.

The rearrangement uses TRBV9 and TRBJ2-5; 9 bases align to TRBD2. Germline V gene sequence: CDR1 SGDLS, CDR2 YYNGEE. This CDR3 has 15 amino acids. Trimming removed 0 bases from V and 5 bases from J; junction bases left unmatched: 5. The CDR3 spells CASSVGGGALETQYF. CDR3 in DNA: TGTGCCAGCAGCGTAGGCGGGGGGGCCCTCGAGACCCAGTACTTC.

The chain uses TRBV6-6 and TRBJ1-4, with D perhaps matching TRBD1 (5 bases). The CDR3 extends over 15 amino acids. The V end was cut by 0 bases, the J end by 8 bases, with 13 bases between. CDR1 is MNHNY, CDR2 SVGAGI, per germline (reference sequence). CDR3 coding DNA: TGTGCCAGCAGTTACTCGAGGGACGGTAGGGAAAAACTGTTTTTT. It encodes CASSYSRDGREKLFF.

This clone has just one count. This chain joins TRBV5-1 and TRBJ2-2; TRBD2 agrees at 9 bases. Germline V CDR1 and CDR2: SGHRS, YFSETQ. V trimming: 4 bases; J trimming: 6 bases; junction bases outside the gene matches: 22. This CDR3 has 20 amino acids. DNA for the CDR3: TGCGCCAGCAGCCCTCAAGTTGGGTTAGCGGGAGTTCGGTGGCCCGGGGAGCTGTTTTTT. It translates to CASSPQVGLAGVRWPGELFF. The variable domain in full, with the rest retrieved from reference TRBV5-1 and TRBJ2-2, is KAGVTQTPRYLIKTRGQQVTLSCSPISGHRSVSWYQQTPGQGLQFLFEYFSETQRNKGNFPGRFSGRQFSNSRSEMNVSTLELGDSALYLCASSPQVGLAGVRWPGELFFGEGSRLTVL.

The J gene is TRBJ2-5, the V gene TRBV11-2, with 7 bases fitting TRBD2. CDR3 length: 15 amino acids. Per the germline V gene, CDR1 is SGHAT and CDR2 is FQNNGV. Trimming took 2 bases from V and 5 from J; bases not matched to a gene: 8. The CDR3 loop is CASSLRLAREETQYF. CDR3 DNA sequence: TGTGCCAGCAGCTTAAGGCTTGCGCGGGAGGAGACCCAGTACTTC. The full variable domain, with the rest looked up from reference TRBV11-2 and TRBJ2-5, is EAGVAQSPRYKIIEKRQSVAFWCNPISGHATLYWYQQILGQGPKLLIQFQNNGVVDDSQLPKDRFSAERLKGVDSTLKIQPAKLEDSAVYLCASSLRLAREETQYFGPGTRLLVL.

This chain connects TRBV15 to TRBJ1-4; 8 bases match TRBD1. With V trimmed by 0 bases and J by 6 bases, 6 bases remained unmatched. Looked up from germline, CDR1 is LNHNV and CDR2 is YYDKDF (reference sequence). This CDR3 contains 16 residues. The CDR3: CATSRENRGFDEKLFF. The CDR3 DNA is TGTGCCACCAGCAGAGAAAACAGGGGGTTCGATGAAAAACTGTTTTTT.

The genes are TRBV27 and TRBJ2-7; tentative D call: TRBD2 (6 bases). Trimming pared 3 bases from V and 4 bases from J, leaving 10 bases between. The CDR3 consists of 13 residues. Germline CDR1 reads MNHEY; CDR2 reads SMNVEV (reference sequence). The CDR3 DNA reads TGTGCCAGCAGTTTCCGGGACTCGTACGAGCAGTACTTC. Amino acids: CASSFRDSYEQYF.

This chain joins TRBV6-5 and TRBJ1-5; possible D gene TRBD1, 6 bases. This CDR3 spans 14 amino acids. V was cut by 1 base and J by 4 bases, with 8 bases left in between. Germline CDR1 MNHEY, CDR2 SVGAGI. CDR3 sequence reads: CASSYYRENQPQHF. For the CDR3, the DNA is TGTGCCAGCAGTTACTACAGGGAAAATCAGCCCCAGCATTTT.

This clone was counted once. The CDR3 DNA reads as TGTGCCAGCAGTTACTCGAAGGCAGGGGGCTTTCATGGCTACACCTTC. This sequence encodes CASSYSKAGGFHGYTF. This chain joins TRBV6-5 and TRBJ1-2, with 8 bases identical to TRBD1. The CDR3 totals 16 residues. After removal of 0 bases from V and 6 bases from J, the junction contained 9 bases not matched to a gene. Germline V CDR1 and CDR2: MNHEY, SVGAGI.

The chain employs TRBV7-2 and TRBJ2-2; TRBD2 aligns across 8 bases. This CDR3 comprises 19 residues. CDR1 and CDR2 (germline): SGHTA, FQGNSA. V shed 0 bases, J shed 0 bases, and the junction held 9 bases outside the gene matches. CDR3 region: CASSLASGTLRANTGELFF. The CDR3, as DNA: TGTGCCAGCAGCTTAGCTAGCGGGACCTTAAGGGCGAACACCGGGGAGCTGTTTTTT.

This sequence joins TRBV7-9 and TRBJ1-6; tentative D call: TRBD1 (5 bases). The CDR3 covers 13 residues. In germline, CDR1 is SEHNR, CDR2 FQNEAQ (reference sequence). V dropped 8 bases and J dropped 8 bases, with 13 bases sitting between them. CDR3 sequence: CASAGPPHSPLHF. Here the CDR3 DNA reads TGTGCCAGCGCGGGGCCCCCGCATTCACCCCTCCACTTT.

The chain is built from TRBV9 and TRBJ2-2, with 10 bases fitting TRBD2. Germline-derived CDR1 and CDR2 are SGDLS and YYNGEE. There are 19 residues in the CDR3. Losses at the gene ends were 0 bases for V and 2 bases for J; bases not matched to a gene: 10. CDR3: CASSVALAGDRGNTGELFF. CDR3 nucleotides: TGTGCCAGCAGCGTAGCTCTAGCGGGAGATAGGGGTAACACCGGGGAGCTGTTTTTT.

The chain joins TRBV10-3 to TRBJ2-3, with D tentatively TRBD1 or TRBD2 (6 bases each). The V gene's germline CDR1 is ENHRY and CDR2 SYGVKD. V lost 7 bases to trimming and J lost 2 bases, with 13 bases between them. The CDR3 consists of 14 residues. The CDR3 reads CAIKSGAPTDTQYF. DNA of the CDR3: TGTGCCATCAAGTCGGGGGCACCCACAGATACGCAGTATTTT.

The gene calls are TRBV6-5 and TRBJ2-7, with a weak D call TRBD1 (6 bases). This CDR3 has 14 residues. Trimming removed 3 bases from V and 0 bases from J, with 9 bases in between. Germline loops: CDR1 MNHEY, CDR2 SVGAGI. The CDR3: CASSYEGHSYEQYF. The CDR3 DNA follows: TGTGCCAGCAGTTATGAGGGACACTCCTACGAGCAGTACTTC.